This T cell receptor beta chain was recorded in a study of identical twins. General observations from the study: Zero-insertion analyses were open to partial confounding by invariant MAIT and iNKT cells.

The CDR3 runs 12 residues. V gave up 4 bases and J gave up 3 bases, with 10 bases separating them. Germline V gene lookup returns CDR1 SQVTM and CDR2 ANQGSEA. TCRdb re-analysed the 5' RACE reads in MiXCR, keeping a single row per CDR3 protein. Altogether just over 500,000 distinct CDR3 sequences are present, approximately 22% being singletons, with the ten largest covering around 1%. This clonotype was counted only a few times. Antigen: not known. The same data also went into a second study, on T cells expressing NK-cell markers.

The chain has TRBV29-1 and TRBJ2-7; unclear D gene. This receptor was identified in a woman between 18 and 30 years old in good health. Sequenced sample: CD4+ T cells sorted from blood. For the CDR3, the DNA is TGCAGCGTTGTAAAAGGGTTCTACGAGCAGTACTTC. Residues: CSVVKGFYEQYF.